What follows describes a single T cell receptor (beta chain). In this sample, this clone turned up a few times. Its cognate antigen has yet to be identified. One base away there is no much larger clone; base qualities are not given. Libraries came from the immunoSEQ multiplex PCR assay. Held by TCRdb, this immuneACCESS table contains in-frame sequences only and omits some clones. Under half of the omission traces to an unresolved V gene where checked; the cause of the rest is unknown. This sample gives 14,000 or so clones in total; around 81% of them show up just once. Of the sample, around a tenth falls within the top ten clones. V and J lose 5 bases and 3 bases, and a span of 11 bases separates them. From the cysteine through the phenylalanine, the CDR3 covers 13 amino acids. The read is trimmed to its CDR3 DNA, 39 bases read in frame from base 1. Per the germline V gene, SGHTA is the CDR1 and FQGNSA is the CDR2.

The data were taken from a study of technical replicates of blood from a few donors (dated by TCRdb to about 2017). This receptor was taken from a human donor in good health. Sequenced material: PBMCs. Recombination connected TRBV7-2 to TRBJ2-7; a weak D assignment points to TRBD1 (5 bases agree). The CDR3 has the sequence CASSTGWGYEQYF. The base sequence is TGTGCCAGCAGCACAGGCTGGGGCTACGAGCAGTACTTC.